A single sample gave rise to the 29 T cell receptor beta chains below, sequenced in a study of shared clonotypes between healthy human individuals. The repertoire was sequenced with immunoSEQ multiplex PCR; TCRdb's copy has only in-frame clones and lacks some. This table holds around 2.1 million clones, around 95% found once. Sequencing was performed on naive CD4+ T cells sorted from blood. The subset here: CD45RA+ positively selected. These receptors were collected from a young man in good health.

The chain is built from TRBV2 and TRBJ2-5, with 8 bases matching TRBD2. The CDR3 covers 14 residues. Germline assignment: CDR1 SNHLY and CDR2 FYNNEI. The junction had 5 bases not matched to a gene; V was cut back by 4 bases and J by 4 bases. The CDR3 coding sequence is TGTGCCAGCAGTGTCATAGCGGGGATAGAGACCCAGTACTTC. Its translation: CASSVIAGIETQYF.

V usage is TRBV6-5 and J usage is TRBJ1-5, with 9 bases identical to TRBD1. Germline CDR1 and CDR2: MNHEY and SVGAGI. This CDR3 has 13 residues. V lost 6 bases, J lost 7 bases, and 4 bases stayed unmatched. The CDR3 here is CASRGQGVQPQHF. The CDR3 nucleotides are TGTGCCAGCAGGGGACAGGGAGTCCAGCCCCAGCATTTT.

This clone was detected only once. The chain is built from TRBV5-6 and TRBJ1-1; D may be TRBD1 (6 bases). From germline, CDR1 is SGHDT and CDR2 YYEEEE. V shed 3 bases and J shed 4 bases, with 16 bases lying between them. CDR3 length equals 15 residues. CDR3 nucleotides: TGTGCCAGCAGCTCGAGGACAGTTGGGGGCACTGAAGCTTTCTTT. Its protein is CASSSRTVGGTEAFF.

The V call is TRBV18, the J call TRBJ2-5, with TRBD2 identical over 9 bases. V gave up 8 bases and J gave up 7 bases; unmatched junction bases: 8. The V gene's germline CDR1 is KGHSH and CDR2 LQKENI. The CDR3 contains 13 residues. CDR3 sequence (DNA): TGTGCCAGCGAGACTAGCGGTGGTGGGACCCAGTACTTC. Translated, it gives CASETSGGGTQYF.

The chain links TRBV21-1 to TRBJ2-5; whether TRBD2, the table's D call, matches the DNA was not checked. TRBV21-1 is a known pseudogene. The CDR3 length is 15 residues. In DNA, the CDR3 is TGTGCCAGCAGCAAAGGCGAGGTAGGCCGGGAGACCCAGTACTTC. Protein: CASSKGEVGRETQYF.

This clone was observed once. The V call is TRBV9, the J call TRBJ2-7, with D perhaps matching TRBD2 (6 bases). V lost 4 bases and J 0 bases, leaving 14 bases between the germline ends. The CDR3 runs to 15 residues. CDR1 and CDR2 (germline): SGDLS, YYNGEE. CDR3 DNA sequence: TGTGCCAGCAGCCCGCGGGACGACAGCTCCTACGAGCAGTACTTC. Translated, it gives CASSPRDDSSYEQYF.

The chain uses TRBV19 and TRBJ1-5, with 8 positions matching TRBD1. Germline lookup yields CDR1 LNHDA and CDR2 SQIVND (reference sequence). The CDR3 has 13 residues. V lost 7 bases and J lost 5; bases outside the gene matches: 4. CDR3 in DNA: TGTGCCAGTACGGGACAGGAACATCAGCCCCAGCATTTT. This codes for CASTGQEHQPQHF.

The rearrangement uses TRBV28 and TRBJ2-7, with a tentative D call TRBD2 (7 bases). Trimming cost V 5 bases and J 9 bases, with 20 bases left between them. The CDR3 covers 14 residues. The germline V gene encodes CDR1 MDHEN and CDR2 SYDVKM. CDR3 nucleotide sequence: TGTGCCAGCAGTATCTCCGGACAGTGGGAGGGGCAGTACTTC. It specifies CASSISGQWEGQYF.

The chain links TRBV19 to TRBJ1-2; D is possibly TRBD1 (5 bases). Germline V lookup: CDR1 LNHDA, CDR2 SQIVND (reference sequence). The CDR3 length is 17 residues. V lost 3 bases and J 4 bases, leaving 21 bases between the germline ends. The CDR3 sequence is CASSINPTAPRGYGYTF. The CDR3 DNA follows: TGTGCCAGTAGTATCAACCCGACAGCTCCCCGAGGCTATGGCTACACCTTC.

The chain carries TRBV30 and TRBJ1-2; D is perhaps TRBD1 (5 bases). Trimming left V 3 bases short and J 0 bases short, with 20 bases between. The CDR3 runs 17 residues. In germline, CDR1 is GTSNPN, CDR2 SVGIG (reference sequence). CDR3 residues: CAWSGAGGAYPNYGYTF. For the CDR3, the DNA is TGTGCCTGGAGCGGCGCGGGGGGAGCGTATCCTAACTATGGCTACACCTTC.

J is TRBJ2-7 and V is TRBV9; D perhaps matches TRBD1 (6 bases). V was shortened by 2 bases and J by 2 bases, with 14 bases between the two germline ends. Germline V CDR1 and CDR2: SGDLS, YYNGEE. The CDR3 has 15 amino acids. The CDR3 here is CASSVGQGTPYEQYF. CDR3 bases: TGTGCCAGCAGCGTTGGCCAGGGGACCCCCTACGAGCAGTACTTC.

The chain combines TRBV6-5 with TRBJ1-5; D is possibly TRBD1 (6 bases). Germline CDR1 MNHEY, CDR2 SVGAGI. With 0 bases removed from V and 2 bases from J, the gap between germline ends came to 11 bases. This CDR3 is built from 16 residues. The CDR3 coding sequence is TGTGCCAGCAGTTACTCTTCCAGGGGAGGCAATCAGCCCCAGCATTTT. This codes for CASSYSSRGGNQPQHF.

This clone was seen just once. The rearrangement uses TRBV6-5 and TRBJ1-1; a possible D gene is TRBD1 (5 bases). Germline CDR1 is MNHEY and CDR2 is SVGAGI. V dropped 2 bases and J dropped 2 bases, with 12 bases sitting between them. This CDR3 has 15 residues. In DNA, the CDR3 is TGTGCCAGCAGTTACGGGACCGGGAAAAACACTGAAGCTTTCTTT. It is translated as CASSYGTGKNTEAFF.

As DNA, the CDR3 is TGTGCCTGGGGGGACAGGCGTGATTCACCCCTCCACTTT. It encodes CAWGDRRDSPLHF. J is TRBJ1-6 and V is TRBV30; TRBD1 agrees at 8 bases. Trimming took 5 bases from V and 8 from J; bases not matched to a gene: 5. This CDR3 region has 13 residues. In germline, CDR1 is GTSNPN, CDR2 SVGIG (reference sequence).

The CDR3 is CASSEQGGENNSPLHF. CDR3 coding DNA: TGTGCCAGCAGCGAGCAGGGGGGCGAAAATAATTCACCCCTCCACTTT. The chain carries TRBV6-4 and TRBJ1-6; TRBD1 matches 7 bases. CDR1 is MRHNA and CDR2 is SNTAGT in the germline V gene. Trimming took 6 bases from V and 5 from J; bases not matched to a gene: 10. The CDR3 extends over 16 amino acids.

This rearrangement joins TRBV9 to TRBJ2-7; D gene ambiguous. V lost 0 bases and J 6 bases, leaving 16 bases between the germline ends. Germline assignment: CDR1 SGDLS and CDR2 YYNGEE. The CDR3 runs to 15 residues. The CDR3 spells CASSVDYSIPGEQYF. The CDR3 DNA reads as TGTGCCAGCAGCGTAGATTACTCTATCCCAGGCGAGCAGTACTTC. Together with reference TRBV9 and TRBJ2-7, the CDR3 gives the full variable domain: DSGVTQTPKHLITATGQRVTLRCSPRSGDLSVYWYQQSLDQGLQFLIQYYNGEERAKGNILERFSAQQFPDLHSELNLSSLELGDSALYFCASSVDYSIPGEQYFGPGTRLTVT.

The genes are TRBV6-4 and TRBJ2-2; 9 bases agree with TRBD2. The V gene end was trimmed by 5 bases and the J gene end by 6 bases; junction bases not matched to a gene: 7. Germline values: CDR1 MRHNA, CDR2 SNTAGT. The CDR3 spans 15 residues. DNA of the CDR3: TGTGCCAGCAGTCCGATAGCGGGAGTGGCCGGGGAGCTGTTTTTT. As protein: CASSPIAGVAGELFF.

The chain employs TRBV6-5 and TRBJ2-1; either TRBD1 or TRBD2 may fit D (5 bases each). Looked up from germline, CDR1 is MNHEY and CDR2 is SVGAGI. This CDR3 spans 13 amino acids. Trimming stripped 6 bases from V and 6 bases from J, with 12 bases between. This CDR3 reads CASRSPGGNEQFF. CDR3 DNA: TGTGCCAGCAGATCCCCTGGGGGCAATGAGCAGTTCTTC.

This chain uses TRBV7-9 with TRBJ2-6, with 8 nucleotides matching TRBD1. CDR3 length: 19 residues. V lost 6 bases, J lost 1 base, and 14 bases stayed unmatched. Germline assignment: CDR1 SEHNR and CDR2 FQNEAQ (reference sequence). CDR3 sequence reads: CASRRTPTGDESGANVLTF. For the CDR3, the DNA is TGTGCCAGCAGACGAACCCCGACAGGGGACGAATCTGGGGCCAACGTCCTGACTTTC.

This chain links TRBV18 with TRBJ2-7; maybe TRBD2 (6 bases). Germline CDR1 is KGHSH and CDR2 is LQKENI. V gave up 0 bases and J gave up 5 bases, with 17 bases separating them. The CDR3 loop spans 16 amino acids. CDR3 region: CASSPPLGGAVDEQYF. DNA of the CDR3: TGTGCCAGCTCACCACCCCTCGGCGGGGCTGTCGACGAGCAGTACTTC.

The chain carries TRBV7-6 and TRBJ1-2; D is perhaps TRBD1 (5 bases). Per germline, CDR1 SGHVS and CDR2 FNYEAQ. The CDR3 is 15 residues long. V lost 3 bases, J lost 1 base, and 12 bases lay in between. The CDR3: CASSFRRVGNYGYTF. CDR3 sequence (DNA): TGTGCCAGCAGCTTTCGCAGGGTGGGTAACTATGGCTACACCTTC.

The chain uses TRBV4-3 and TRBJ2-3, with D possibly matching TRBD2 (6 bases). The ends were cut back, 8 bases at V and 5 bases at J, with 11 bases in the middle. CDR3 length: 12 amino acids. The V gene's germline CDR1 is LGHNA and CDR2 YSLEER. CDR3 nucleotide sequence: TGCGCCAGCGGAATGCGGGGAGATACGCAGTATTTT. It encodes CASGMRGDTQYF.

The V call is TRBV10-3, the J call TRBJ2-7, with D possibly TRBD2 on 6 matching bases. Germline assignment: CDR1 ENHRY and CDR2 SYGVKD. V was trimmed by 5 bases and J by 0 bases, leaving 8 bases between them. The CDR3 contains 13 residues. This CDR3 is CAISPGGSYEQYF. DNA of the CDR3: TGTGCCATCAGTCCCGGGGGCTCCTACGAGCAGTACTTC.

The J gene is TRBJ1-6, the V gene TRBV28; D remains ambiguous. Trimming cost V 3 bases and J 6 bases, with 9 bases left between them. CDR3 size: 14 residues. The germline V gene encodes CDR1 MDHEN and CDR2 SYDVKM. The CDR3 protein is CASSFGLLNSPLHF. The CDR3 bases are TGTGCCAGCAGTTTCGGTCTTCTTAATTCACCCCTCCACTTT.

V gene TRBV7-2 combines with J gene TRBJ1-5; 11 positions match TRBD1. The CDR3 consists of 15 residues. Germline V gene lookup returns CDR1 SGHTA and CDR2 FQGNSA. J was trimmed by 6 bases and V by 5 bases; bases with no gene match: 6. In DNA form, the CDR3 reads TGTGCCAGCAGCAGAGGGACAGGGGGGATTCAGCCCCAGCATTTT. Translated: CASSRGTGGIQPQHF.

The J gene is TRBJ2-2, the V gene TRBV11-3, with 7 bases lining up with TRBD2. The germline V gene has CDR1 SGHNT and CDR2 YENEEA. This CDR3 comprises 15 residues. V was clipped by 1 base and J by 4 bases; unmatched bases: 3. CDR3 sequence: CASSLAGGSTGELFF. The DNA of the CDR3 is TGTGCCAGCAGCTTAGCGGGGGGAAGCACCGGGGAGCTGTTTTTT.

To note about this clone: The same CDR3 is also encoded by other DNA sequences in this sample. The chain has TRBV28 and TRBJ2-4; D is possibly TRBD1 (5 bases). The CDR3 sequence is 15 residues long. Germline V gene sequence: CDR1 MDHEN, CDR2 SYDVKM. Trimming stripped 3 bases from V and 0 bases from J, with 9 bases between. The CDR3: CASSFQGVAKNIQYF. CDR3 sequence (DNA): TGTGCCAGCAGTTTCCAGGGTGTAGCCAAAAACATTCAGTACTTC.

The chain couples TRBV20-1 to TRBJ1-4; D gene ambiguous. This CDR3 region has 10 residues. CDR1 DFQATT and CDR2 SNEGSKA come from the germline V gene (reference sequence). As DNA, the CDR3 is TGCAGCTCTCTCGGGGAAAAACTGTTTTTT. Its protein product is CSSLGEKLFF.

J is TRBJ1-3 and V is TRBV7-9; 7 nucleotides match TRBD1. With V trimmed by 1 base and J by 4 bases, 7 bases remained unmatched. Germline assignment: CDR1 SEHNR and CDR2 FQNEAQ (reference sequence). The CDR3 covers 16 residues. CDR3 nucleotide sequence: TGTGCCAGCAGCTTAGGCGGACAGGTTGCAGGAAACACCATATATTTT. Translating it yields CASSLGGQVAGNTIYF.